This T cell receptor (beta chain) appears in the sequencing data of a study of cytomegalovirus exposure and HLA in healthy donors. The sample holds one count of this clone. Germline assignment: CDR1 SNHLY and CDR2 FYNNEI. The V end lost 7 bases, the J end lost 7 bases, and 17 bases lay between the germline ends. The CDR3 runs 15 residues. A multiplex PCR was run with 60 Vbeta primers and 13 Jbeta primers. The protocol was immunoSEQ multiplex PCR, while the TCRdb copy is restricted to in-frame clones and leaves out a portion. The table includes approximately 190,000 clones, over 75% detected once. The sequence derives from a man aged 45 to 65 in good health and CMV-seronegative. This chain links TRBV2 with TRBJ1-6, with D possibly being TRBD1 (5 bases). Sequenced sample: PBMCs. CDR3 sequence (DNA): TGTGCCAGCAAGGGCGACAGTCCCTCCAATTCACCCCTCCACTTT. Its translation: CASKGDSPSNSPLHF. Filled out from reference TRBV2 and TRBJ1-6, the complete variable domain reads EPEVTQTPSHQVTQMGQEVILRCVPISNHLYFYWYRQILGQKVEFLVSFYNNEISEKSEIFDDQFSVERPDGSNFTLKIRSTKLEDSAMYFCASKGDSPSNSPLHFGNGTRLTVT.